The 19 T cell receptor beta chains in this list originate from one sample, sequenced in a study of OX40 agonist ivuxolimab in advanced cancers. Produced via immunoSEQ multiplex PCR; TCRdb's table is partial and in-frame only. The sample lists 150,000 to 170,000 clones; roughly 94% were seen once. Sample: CD4+ or CD8+ T cells sorted from blood, taken in a trial of the OX40 agonist ivuxolimab. The receptors were gathered from an adult with an advanced solid tumor such as melanoma, head and neck, liver or kidney cancer.

In the case of this clone: Sequence at one end of the junction differs from germline and may be a read error. The chain couples TRBV5-4 to TRBJ1-1; the D is unclear. The CDR3 sequence is 15 residues long. In germline, CDR1 is SGHNT, CDR2 YYREEE (reference sequence). The chain's CDR3 is CASSLLRPGNAEAFF. The CDR3 DNA is TGTGCCAGCAGCTTGTTGAGGCCGGGGAACGCTGAAGCTTTCTTT.

This chain joins TRBV18 and TRBJ1-2; perhaps TRBD1 as D (6 bases). Germline V gene data show CDR1 as KGHSH and CDR2 as LQKENI. Trimming removed 3 bases from V and 0 bases from J, with 8 bases in between. The CDR3 has 14 residues. DNA for the CDR3: TGTGCCAGCTCACCGGACAGAGCTAACTATGGCTACACCTTC. It translates to CASSPDRANYGYTF.

The chain is built from TRBV6-1 and TRBJ1-1; 7 positions match TRBD1. V shed 2 bases and J 5 bases; nucleotides not matched to a gene: 5. CDR3 length equals 14 residues. CDR1 MNHNS and CDR2 SASEGT come from the germline V gene. CDR3 residues: CASSEQGGWTEAFF. The CDR3 DNA reads as TGTGCCAGCAGTGAACAGGGGGGTTGGACTGAAGCTTTCTTT.

This clone showed up just once. The rearrangement uses TRBV11-3 and TRBJ2-7; D is perhaps TRBD1 (6 bases). The V end lost 0 bases, the J end lost 6 bases, and 15 bases lay between the germline ends. Per the germline V gene, CDR1 is SGHNT and CDR2 is YENEEA. The CDR3 extends over 15 amino acids. For the CDR3, the DNA is TGTGCCAGCAGCTTAGATCGGGCAGGGGTGGGCGAGCAGTACTTC. Translating it yields CASSLDRAGVGEQYF.

V gene TRBV28 combines with J gene TRBJ1-5; 8 bases map to TRBD1. V shed 8 bases, J shed 7 bases, and the junction held 10 bases outside the gene matches. The CDR3 has 14 amino acids. CDR1 is MDHEN and CDR2 is SYDVKM in the germline V gene. The CDR3 spells CASLRSGGSQPQHF. The CDR3 DNA reads TGTGCCAGCCTAAGGTCAGGGGGCAGCCAGCCCCAGCATTTT.

This clone was detected a few times. The V and J genes are TRBV7-2 and TRBJ2-3, with D possibly matching TRBD1 (6 bases). The V gene lost 5 bases and the J gene lost 6 bases, with 15 bases spanning the gap. Germline assignment: CDR1 SGHTA and CDR2 FQGNSA. The CDR3 sequence is 14 residues long. DNA of the CDR3: TGTGCCAGCAGCCTGCCCACAGGGTGGGATACGCAGTATTTT. Residues: CASSLPTGWDTQYF. The full variable domain, with the rest looked up from reference TRBV7-2 and TRBJ2-3, is GAGVSQSPSNKVTEKGKDVELRCDPISGHTALYWYRQSLGQGLEFLIYFQGNSAPDKSGLPSDRFSAERTGGSVSTLTIQRTQQEDSAVYLCASSLPTGWDTQYFGPGTRLTVL.

Worth noting for this clone: The same CDR3 also results from other DNA sequences found in this sample. The V and J genes are TRBV5-1 and TRBJ2-3; 10 positions agree with TRBD2. Germline V gene data show CDR1 as SGHRS and CDR2 as YFSETQ. CDR3 size: 15 residues. With 3 bases clipped from V and 0 bases from J, the junction kept 1 base outside the gene matches. CDR3 coding DNA: TGCGCCAGCAGCTCACTAGCGGGAAGCACAGATACGCAGTATTTT. It encodes CASSSLAGSTDTQYF.

The gene calls are TRBV7-2 and TRBJ1-5; D gene uncertain. Germline lookup yields CDR1 SGHTA and CDR2 FQGNSA. V was pared by 2 bases and J by 7 bases, with 9 bases between. This CDR3 region has 13 residues. CDR3 nucleotides: TGTGCCAGCAGCTTACAGCTCGGGCAGCCCCAGCATTTT. The encoded protein is CASSLQLGQPQHF.

This chain connects TRBV28 to TRBJ2-5; 7 bases fit TRBD1. The CDR3 consists of 14 residues. The germline CDR1 and CDR2 sequences are MDHEN and SYDVKM. V gave up 4 bases and J gave up 1 base; unmatched junction bases: 3. CDR3 sequence reads: CASSSGQVQETQYF. For the CDR3, the DNA is TGTGCCAGCAGTTCAGGACAGGTCCAAGAGACCCAGTACTTC.

The genes are TRBV11-3 and TRBJ2-1, with 9 bases aligning to TRBD2. Germline trimming cut 5 bases from V and 5 bases from J; bases unmatched to any gene: 10. This CDR3 has 16 residues. Per the germline V gene, CDR1 is SGHNT and CDR2 is YENEEA. The CDR3 protein is CASSPQRAGGDNEQFF. For the CDR3, the DNA is TGTGCCAGCAGCCCCCAAAGAGCGGGGGGAGACAATGAGCAGTTCTTC.

The V and J genes are TRBV19 and TRBJ1-5; TRBD1 agrees at 7 bases. The germline V gene encodes CDR1 LNHDA and CDR2 SQIVND (reference sequence). V lost 3 bases to trimming and J lost 7 bases; unmatched junction nucleotides: 6. The CDR3 loop spans 14 amino acids. CDR3 nucleotides: TGTGCCAGTAGTATTCAGGACAGGTTACAGCCCCAGCATTTT. Translating it yields CASSIQDRLQPQHF.

J is TRBJ2-2 and V is TRBV6-1, with D possibly TRBD1 on 5 matching bases. CDR1 MNHNS and CDR2 SASEGT come from the germline V gene. This CDR3 contains 13 residues. The V gene lost 6 bases and the J gene lost 4 bases, with 9 bases spanning the gap. CDR3 amino acids: CASRARVTGELFF. The CDR3 DNA is TGTGCCAGCAGAGCCAGGGTCACCGGGGAGCTGTTTTTT.

The V call is TRBV7-2, the J call TRBJ2-7; D is perhaps TRBD1 (6 bases). CDR3 length equals 15 residues. CDR1 and CDR2 (germline): SGHTA, FQGNSA. V gave up 4 bases and J gave up 2 bases, with 15 bases separating them. The CDR3 nucleotides read TGTGCCAGCAGCTCGATATCAGGGGCCACCTACGAGCAGTACTTC. Translation: CASSSISGATYEQYF.

The genes are TRBV15 and TRBJ2-7; the D is unclear. V was pared by 0 bases and J by 0 bases, with 12 bases between. CDR3 length: 16 residues. Germline CDR1 LNHNV, CDR2 YYDKDF (reference sequence). The DNA of the CDR3 is TGTGCCACCAGCAGAGACCCAGGACCGAGCTCCTACGAGCAGTACTTC. Translation: CATSRDPGPSSYEQYF.

The chain joins TRBV6-5 to TRBJ1-5; possible D gene TRBD1, 5 bases. The V and J ends lost 4 bases and 2 bases respectively, with 9 bases between them. CDR3 length equals 14 residues. CDR1 is MNHEY, CDR2 SVGAGI, per germline. As DNA, the CDR3 is TGTGCCAGCAGTTCCAGGGAAGGCAATCAGCCCCAGCATTTT. Amino acids: CASSSREGNQPQHF.

The chain links TRBV27 to TRBJ1-2, with D tentatively TRBD1 (6 bases). The CDR3 extends over 14 amino acids. The germline gives CDR1 MNHEY, CDR2 SMNVEV (reference sequence). V was cut by 5 bases and J by 2 bases, with 12 bases left in between. This chain's CDR3 is CASSDRLGNYGYTF. In DNA, the CDR3 is TGTGCCAGCAGTGACAGGTTGGGGAACTATGGCTACACCTTC.

This clone was counted a few times. The gene calls are TRBV5-1 and TRBJ1-1; 9 bases align to TRBD1. V lost 3 bases, J lost 4 bases, and 4 bases stayed unmatched. This CDR3 has 14 amino acids. Germline V lookup: CDR1 SGHRS, CDR2 YFSETQ. The CDR3 DNA sequence: TGCGCCAGCAGCTCGACAGGGGGTCCCACTGAAGCTTTCTTT. Its translation is CASSSTGGPTEAFF.

This clone appeared a single time. V and J are TRBV28 and TRBJ2-3; 10 bases are shared with TRBD2. Per germline, CDR1 MDHEN and CDR2 SYDVKM. CDR3 length: 16 residues. The J segment lost 2 bases and the V segment lost 3 bases, leaving 5 bases of the junction unmatched. The CDR3 nucleotides read TGTGCCAGCAGTTTGTGGACTAGCGGATCCACAGATACGCAGTATTTT. Amino acid sequence: CASSLWTSGSTDTQYF.

The rearrangement links TRBV11-2 to TRBJ2-7, with D unclear. This CDR3 has 12 residues. CDR1 and CDR2 from the germline V gene are SGHAT and FQNNGV. Between the trimmed V and J ends, which lost 1 base and 7 bases, there was a span of 8 bases. The CDR3 DNA reads as TGTGCCAGCAGCTTAGTGGCTCAGGAGCAGTACTTC. Its protein is CASSLVAQEQYF.